This T cell receptor (beta chain) was captured by sequencing in a study of blood T cell repertoires in COVID-19. Profiled with immunoSEQ multiplex PCR; TCRdb holds only in-frame clones, not every one. This table holds 200,000 to 300,000 clones, about 90% found once. Between the trimmed V and J ends, which lost 5 bases and 5 bases, there was a span of 16 bases. Germline V lookup: CDR1 MNHNY, CDR2 SVGAGI (reference sequence). The CDR3 has 15 residues. Sequences were obtained from peripheral blood. The V gene is TRBV6-6, the J gene TRBJ1-5, with D maybe TRBD1 (5 bases). This TCR was recovered from a man older than 75 with acute or convalescent COVID-19. The CDR3 coding sequence is TGTGCCAGCAGTCCAAGCAAGGACACTCATCAGCCCCAGCATTTT. It translates to CASSPSKDTHQPQHF.